This note documents a single T cell receptor (beta chain) sequence. The data belong to a study of blood T cell repertoires in COVID-19. Assay used: immunoSEQ multiplex PCR; TCRdb lists only in-frame clones, some missing. The sample lists around 110,000 clones, approximately 82% occurring once. The germline V gene encodes CDR1 KGHSH and CDR2 LQKENI. This CDR3 is 16 amino acids long. Deletions cut 2 bases from V and 7 bases from J, with 15 bases between. The J gene is TRBJ1-6, the V gene TRBV18, with D perhaps TRBD1 (5 bases). The specimen was peripheral blood. The receptor was derived from an older man with active or convalescent COVID-19. CDR3 sequence reads: CASSPFSGPENSPLHF. Written as DNA, the CDR3 is TGTGCCAGCTCACCATTTTCAGGGCCGGAGAATTCACCCCTCCACTTT.